This record covers a single T cell receptor (beta chain). As yet, its antigen is unknown. This entry comes from a study of T cell responses to AZD1222 COVID-19 vaccine. General observations from the study: The study sampled repertoires only after the peak T cell response. Unmutated variant regions are reportedly targeted by nearly half of spike-specific TCRs. Females outnumbered males among donors, who were mostly white British; clonal diversity was possibly underestimated.

Germline assignment: CDR1 MNHEY and CDR2 SVGEGT. V was cut by 6 bases and J by 4 bases, with 15 bases left in between. CDR3 length equals 14 residues. The protocol was immunoSEQ multiplex PCR, while the TCRdb copy is restricted to in-frame clones and leaves out a portion. The repertoire holds about 110,000 clones, 80% to 95% seen once, with 8% to 10% in the top ten. The chain combines TRBV6-2 or TRBV6-3 with TRBJ1-1; D may be TRBD1 (5 bases). The sequence came from an adult who received the AZD1222 COVID-19 vaccine. Here the sequenced sample was peripheral blood, taken 28 days after the second AZD1222 dose. The CDR3 coding sequence is TGTGCCAGCAGCCCCGATATCAGGGCCACTGAAGCTTTCTTT. It yields the protein CASSPDIRATEAFF.